Presented here are 21 T cell receptor beta chains from one specimen sequenced in a study of blood T cell repertoires in COVID-19. Assay used: immunoSEQ multiplex PCR; TCRdb lists only in-frame clones, some missing. The table includes 75,000 to 95,000 clones, 70% to 90% detected once. Source material: peripheral blood. These receptors came from an elderly woman with acute or convalescent COVID-19.

This clone was counted a single time. The CDR3 loop is CASSWDMDTSPLHF. DNA of the CDR3: TGTGCCAGCAGCTGGGACATGGATACTTCACCCCTCCACTTT. The chain is built from TRBV11-2 and TRBJ1-6; maybe TRBD1 (6 bases). The CDR3 loop spans 14 amino acids. Trimming cost V 4 bases and J 9 bases, with 13 bases left between them. Germline CDR1 is SGHAT and CDR2 is FQNNGV. Combining the CDR3 with reference TRBV11-2 and TRBJ1-6 gives the whole variable domain EAGVAQSPRYKIIEKRQSVAFWCNPISGHATLYWYQQILGQGPKLLIQFQNNGVVDDSQLPKDRFSAERLKGVDSTLKIQPAKLEDSAVYLCASSWDMDTSPLHFGNGTRLTVT.

V and J are TRBV6-6 and TRBJ2-1, with TRBD2 matching 8 bases. The CDR3 spans 15 residues. Germline-derived CDR1 and CDR2 are MNHNY and SVGAGI (reference sequence). V shed 5 bases and J 6 bases; nucleotides not matched to a gene: 9. CDR3 sequence (DNA): TGTGCCAGCAGTCCCTTTATGGGACTAGTCAATGAGCAGTTCTTC. Its protein is CASSPFMGLVNEQFF.

V and J are TRBV11-2 and TRBJ1-1; a possible D gene is TRBD1 (6 bases). Trimming took 1 base from V and 8 from J, leaving 11 bases between them. Germline V gene sequence: CDR1 SGHAT, CDR2 FQNNGV. The CDR3 covers 13 residues. This CDR3 reads CASSLGAGTEAFF. In nucleotides, the CDR3 is TGTGCCAGCAGCTTAGGGGCCGGGACAGAAGCTTTCTTT. Filled out from reference TRBV11-2 and TRBJ1-1, the complete variable domain reads EAGVAQSPRYKIIEKRQSVAFWCNPISGHATLYWYQQILGQGPKLLIQFQNNGVVDDSQLPKDRFSAERLKGVDSTLKIQPAKLEDSAVYLCASSLGAGTEAFFGQGTRLTVV.

The chain couples TRBV27 to TRBJ2-2; D perhaps matches TRBD2 (6 bases). CDR1 is MNHEY, CDR2 SMNVEV, per germline (reference sequence). The length of the CDR3 is 15 residues. The germline V and J ends were trimmed by 5 bases and 3 bases, with 13 bases remaining between them. CDR3 DNA: TGTGCCAGCAGTCCGACTTGGGGGGACACCGGGGAGCTGTTTTTT. As protein: CASSPTWGDTGELFF.

V usage is TRBV20-1 and J usage is TRBJ1-1, with TRBD1 identical over 7 bases. Per the germline V gene, CDR1 is DFQATT and CDR2 is SNEGSKA (reference sequence). This CDR3 has 11 residues. V dropped 6 bases and J dropped 6; count of bases not matched to a gene: 4. Here the CDR3 DNA reads TGCAGTGCCCCGAGGGGGCCTGAAGCTTTCTTT. Translating gives CSAPRGPEAFF.

The genes are TRBV6-5 and TRBJ1-2, with a tentative D call TRBD1 (6 bases). V was trimmed by 4 bases and J by 3 bases, leaving 18 bases between them. The CDR3 runs to 16 residues. Germline CDR1 reads MNHEY; CDR2 reads SVGAGI. The CDR3 DNA reads TGTGCCAGCAGTTTCACAAACCAGGGGTTAGACTATGGCTACACCTTC. This sequence encodes CASSFTNQGLDYGYTF.

CDR3 sequence (DNA): TGTGCCAGCTCGTACACGGGGAGTTACGAGCAGTACTTC. It yields the protein CASSYTGSYEQYF. This sequence joins TRBV18 and TRBJ2-7, with D perhaps TRBD2 (5 bases). The CDR3 is 13 amino acids. Germline CDR1 is KGHSH and CDR2 is LQKENI. Trimming took 6 bases from V and 4 from J, leaving 13 bases between them.

The chain recombines TRBV5-4 with TRBJ1-4; 8 bases fit TRBD1. Germline CDR1 SGHNT, CDR2 YYREEE (reference sequence). The length of the CDR3 is 14 residues. V gave up 4 bases and J gave up 3 bases; unmatched junction bases: 2. The CDR3, as DNA: TGTGCCAGCAGCCCCAGGGGGCCTAATGAAAAACTGTTTTTT. It is translated as CASSPRGPNEKLFF. Complete variable domain (other parts from reference TRBV5-4 and TRBJ1-4): ETGVTQSPTHLIKTRGQQVTLRCSSQSGHNTVSWYQQALGQGPQFIFQYYREEENGRGNFPPRFSGLQFPNYSSELNVNALELDDSALYLCASSPRGPNEKLFFGSGTQLSVL.

V gene TRBV12-3 or TRBV12-4 combines with J gene TRBJ1-5, with 9 nucleotides matching TRBD1. The CDR3 loop spans 13 amino acids. V trimming: 6 bases; J trimming: 9 bases; junction bases outside the gene matches: 6. The CDR3 sequence: CASRRDREGPQHF. The CDR3 DNA sequence: TGTGCCAGCAGACGGGACAGGGAAGGGCCCCAGCATTTT.

The V call is TRBV28, the J call TRBJ2-7, with 11 nucleotides matching TRBD1. V gave up 7 bases and J gave up 2 bases; unmatched junction bases: 10. Germline CDR1 and CDR2: MDHEN and SYDVKM. CDR3 length: 16 residues. The CDR3 coding sequence is TGTGCCAGCAATTCACCGGGGACAGGGGGGGCCTACGAGCAGTACTTC. It yields the protein CASNSPGTGGAYEQYF.

The chain combines TRBV12-3 or TRBV12-4 with TRBJ1-2, with D perhaps matching TRBD1 (6 bases). Trimming left V 3 bases short and J 8 bases short, with 10 bases between. The CDR3 runs to 12 residues. The CDR3, as DNA: TGTGCCAGCAGTTTTGGTCAGGGGGGCTACACCTTC. Amino acids: CASSFGQGGYTF.

The count of this clone is one. V gene TRBV21-1 combines with J gene TRBJ2-1; the table's D call, TRBD2, has no DNA check behind it. TRBV21-1 is labeled a pseudogene. The CDR3 consists of 17 residues. The DNA of the CDR3 is TGTGCCAGCAGCCCGCGACTAGCGGGAGGGAAATACAATGAGCAGTTCTTC. It encodes CASSPRLAGGKYNEQFF.

The chain couples TRBV3-1 (or the pseudogene TRBV3-2) to TRBJ1-2; D gene ambiguous. Trimming removed 1 base from V and 7 bases from J, with 10 bases in between. The CDR3 runs 13 residues. Germline CDR1 is LGHDT and CDR2 is YNNKEL (reference sequence). The CDR3 DNA reads as TGTGCCAGCAGCCAAGGGCCCGGGGTTGGCTACACCTTC. Translating it yields CASSQGPGVGYTF.

The genes are TRBV5-8 and TRBJ2-3; a weak D match, TRBD2 (5 bases). Trimming shortened V by 2 bases and J by 0 bases, and 19 bases separated the two germline ends. The CDR3 runs to 18 residues. Germline loops: CDR1 SGHTS, CDR2 YDEGEE. CDR3 bases: TGTGCCAGCAGCTTTCTTCCCTTCGGAGGCGACAGCACAGATACGCAGTATTTT. As protein: CASSFLPFGGDSTDTQYF. Combining the CDR3 with reference TRBV5-8 and TRBJ2-3 gives the whole variable domain EAGVTQSPTHLIKTRGQQATLRCSPISGHTSVYWYQQALGLGLQFLLWYDEGEERNRGNFPPRFSGRQFPNYSSELNVNALELEDSALYLCASSFLPFGGDSTDTQYFGPGTRLTVL.

This clone was seen more than once but under ten times. The chain carries TRBV6-6 and TRBJ2-7, with TRBD1 identical over 10 bases. The germline CDR1 and CDR2 sequences are MNHNY and SVGAGI (reference sequence). V lost 6 bases, J lost 6 bases, and 8 bases stayed unmatched. CDR3 length: 14 residues. CDR3: CASSPVGTGAEQYF. The CDR3 bases are TGTGCCAGCAGCCCCGTCGGGACAGGGGCCGAGCAGTACTTC.

This rearrangement joins TRBV2 to TRBJ2-7; D remains unclear. V was pared by 4 bases and J by 12 bases, with 16 bases between. The CDR3 contains 12 residues. CDR1 is SNHLY, CDR2 FYNNEI, per germline. CDR3 nucleotide sequence: TGTGCCAGCAGTGCCGGGTCCTGGAGCAGGTACTTC. This sequence encodes CASSAGSWSRYF.

The chain combines TRBV19 with TRBJ1-5; D remains ambiguous. Trimming removed 3 bases at V and 5 bases at J, with 11 bases between. This CDR3 comprises 14 residues. CDR1 is LNHDA, CDR2 SQIVND, per germline (reference sequence). CDR3 amino acids: CASSIGGFDQPQHF. The CDR3 nucleotides are TGTGCCAGTAGTATTGGAGGATTTGATCAGCCCCAGCATTTT. Variable domain in full (rest from reference TRBV19 and TRBJ1-5): DGGITQSPKYLFRKEGQNVTLSCEQNLNHDAMYWYRQDPGQGLRLIYYSQIVNDFQKGDIAEGYSVSREKKESFPLTVTSAQKNPTAFYLCASSIGGFDQPQHFGDGTRLSIL.

V usage is TRBV7-9 and J usage is TRBJ1-4; D gene ambiguous. V was clipped by 2 bases and J by 2 bases, with 12 bases between them. CDR1 is SEHNR and CDR2 is FQNEAQ in the germline V gene (reference sequence). The CDR3 runs 16 residues. CDR3 sequence (DNA): TGTGCCAGCAGCTTAAGACCCCCGGAGACTAATGAAAAACTGTTTTTT. As protein: CASSLRPPETNEKLFF.

The chain combines TRBV4-3 with TRBJ2-7, with a tentative D call TRBD2 (6 bases). Germline V gene sequence: CDR1 LGHNA, CDR2 YSLEER. Between the trimmed V and J ends, which lost 0 bases and 2 bases, there was a span of 14 bases. CDR3 size: 16 residues. For the CDR3, the DNA is TGCGCCAGCAGCCAAGAGAGGGGACTTTCGGCCTACGAGCAGTACTTC. Its translation is CASSQERGLSAYEQYF.

Only one count was recorded for this clone. This rearrangement joins TRBV19 to TRBJ2-1; 8 bases are shared with TRBD2. The germline V gene encodes CDR1 LNHDA and CDR2 SQIVND (reference sequence). CDR3 length equals 13 residues. J gave up 8 bases and V 5 bases, and 5 bases lay outside the gene matches. CDR3 DNA sequence: TGTGCCAGTAGTGGGTATAGCGGGGATGAGCAGTTCTTC. Amino acid sequence: CASSGYSGDEQFF.

The chain recombines TRBV5-8 with TRBJ2-5, with D possibly being TRBD2 (7 bases). The CDR3 runs to 15 residues. Trimming removed 1 base from V and 5 bases from J, with 15 bases in between. Germline values: CDR1 SGHTS, CDR2 YDEGEE. The CDR3 region is CASSLRGGVIETQYF. CDR3 nucleotide sequence: TGTGCCAGCAGCTTGAGAGGGGGGGTAATTGAGACCCAGTACTTC.